This TCR beta chain derives from a study of CD8+CD57+ T cells in acquired aplastic anemia. Whole-study context: The sorted CD4+ and CD8+ cells yielded an average about 3.3 ug of DNA.

It was genomic DNA that served as the template for profiling TCR beta VDJ and CDR3. TCRdb reprocessed the reads via MiXCR and lists one record per CDR3 protein. This table holds about 260,000 distinct CDR3 sequences, around 82% found once. The patients chosen for sequencing had shown expansion of CD8+CD57+ cells (detected by flow cytometry). Blood came from patients not yet given any therapy. General study findings and limits: The number of CD8+ CDR3 sequences shared by patients and controls was approximately 30.

V lost 3 bases to trimming and J lost 4 bases; unmatched junction nucleotides: 3. The CDR3 extends over 13 amino acids. Germline loops: CDR1 SQVTM, CDR2 ANQGSEA. In regard to this clonotype: The antigen is unknown.

Sequencing was done on a sample of sorted CD4+, CD8+, or CD8+CD57+ T cells (not recorded which) from PBMCs. This chain connects TRBV29-1 to TRBJ1-2, with 9 positions matching TRBD1. The source is a human donor with aplastic anemia. The CDR3 DNA sequence: TGCAGCGTTGAGACAGGGGGAAGCTATGGCTACACCTTC. Its translation is CSVETGGSYGYTF.